This T cell receptor beta chain was retrieved from a study of OX40 agonist ivuxolimab in advanced cancers. On the study more broadly: Among those treated, three patients had partial responses, one with hepatocellular carcinoma and two with cutaneous melanoma.

The ends lost 6 bases at V and 5 bases at J; junction bases unmatched: 11. The length of the CDR3 is 16 residues. The germline V gene has CDR1 SGHAT and CDR2 FQNNGV. Individuals having autoimmune disease history or systemic immunosuppression were not enrolled. The method was immunoSEQ multiplex PCR; TCRdb's version includes in-frame clones alone and lacks a portion of them. The sample lists around 140,000 clones, more than 85% occurring once. This chain links TRBV11-2 with TRBJ2-7; 12 nucleotides line up with TRBD2. This receptor was identified in an adult with an advanced solid tumor such as melanoma, head and neck, liver or kidney cancer. Sequenced material: CD4+ or CD8+ T cells sorted from blood, taken in a trial of the OX40 agonist ivuxolimab. CDR3 nucleotide sequence: TGTGCCAGCAGGGGCCCATCTAGCGGGAGGGCCGACGAGCAGTACTTC. Its translation: CASRGPSSGRADEQYF.